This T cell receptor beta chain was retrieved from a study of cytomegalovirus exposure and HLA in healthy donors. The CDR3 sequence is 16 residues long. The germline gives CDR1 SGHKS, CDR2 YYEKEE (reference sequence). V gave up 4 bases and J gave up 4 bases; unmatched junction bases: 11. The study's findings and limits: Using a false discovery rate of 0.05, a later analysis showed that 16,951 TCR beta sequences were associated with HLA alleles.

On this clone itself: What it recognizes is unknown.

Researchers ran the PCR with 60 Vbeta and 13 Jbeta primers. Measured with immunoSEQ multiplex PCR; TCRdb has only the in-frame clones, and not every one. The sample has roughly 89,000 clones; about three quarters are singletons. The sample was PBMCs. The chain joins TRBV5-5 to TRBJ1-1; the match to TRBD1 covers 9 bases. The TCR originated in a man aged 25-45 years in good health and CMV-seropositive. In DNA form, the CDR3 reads TGTGCCAGCAGCCTAGGACAGGGGCGGTCGGTCACTGAAGCTTTCTTT. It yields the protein CASSLGQGRSVTEAFF.